The 13 T cell receptor beta chains below all came from one sample that was sequenced in a study of vaccination and CD4 T cells after COVID-19. These TCRs are of unknown antigen specificity. Specified treatment: roughly ten-day PBMC culture with coronavirus spike peptide pools or control peptides (ViraFEST assay). Once obtained from cultured CD4+ T cells, the DNA was sequenced using the Oncomine TCR Beta short-read assay. Using its own MiXCR run on the PCR reads, TCRdb lists one record per CDR3 protein. The profile covers 10,000 to 13,000 distinct CDR3 sequences, with around 50% appearing a single time and under 12% taken by the ten largest. The sequenced sample was CD4+ T cells from blood, cultured in vitro. The receptors here all came from a human donor who had recovered from COVID-19.

The chain uses TRBV19 and TRBJ1-1; possibly TRBD1 for D (5 bases). This CDR3 is built from 14 residues. V lost 8 bases to trimming and J lost 4 bases, with 17 bases between them. Germline CDR1 LNHDA, CDR2 SQIVND (reference sequence). CDR3 coding DNA: TGTGCCAGTTCCACCCCAGGGAGGGGCACTGAAGCTTTCTTT. Protein sequence: CASSTPGRGTEAFF.

This chain joins TRBV20-1 and TRBJ1-2; perhaps TRBD1 as D (6 bases). This CDR3 spans 16 amino acids. Germline V lookup: CDR1 DFQATT, CDR2 SNEGSKA (reference sequence). V was cut by 1 base and J by 6 bases, with 21 bases left in between. The CDR3 here is CSARASTGTLLHGYTF. The DNA of the CDR3 is TGCAGTGCTAGAGCCTCCACAGGGACACTCCTACATGGCTACACCTTC.

This clonotype was counted once. This sequence joins TRBV11-2 and TRBJ2-4; TRBD2 might be the D (5 bases). Trimming took 2 bases from V and 4 from J, leaving 15 bases between them. This CDR3 comprises 16 residues. CDR1 and CDR2 (germline): SGHAT, FQNNGV. This CDR3 is CASSLIGQRRKNIQYF. CDR3 nucleotide sequence: TGTGCCAGCAGCTTAATAGGGCAAAGGAGGAAAAACATTCAGTACTTC.

CDR3 in amino acids: CASSFNGRGYTF. CDR3 DNA: TGTGCCAGCAGCTTTAATGGAAGGGGCTACACCTTC. The chain uses TRBV7-8 and TRBJ1-2; D is unresolved. The CDR3 is 12 residues long. V was trimmed by 3 bases and J by 8 bases, leaving 10 bases between them. Germline CDR1 is SGHVS and CDR2 is FQNEAQ. Looking up the rest from reference TRBV7-8 and TRBJ1-2 gives the full variable domain: GAGVSQSPRYKVAKRGQDVALRCDPISGHVSLFWYQQALGQGPEFLTYFQNEAQLDKSGLPSDRFFAERPEGSVSTLKIQRTQQEDSAVYLCASSFNGRGYTFGSGTRLTVV.

The chain employs TRBV19 and TRBJ2-1, with 14 bases fitting TRBD2. This CDR3 comprises 14 residues. Per germline, CDR1 LNHDA and CDR2 SQIVND (reference sequence). Trimming took 8 bases from V and 5 from J; bases not matched to a gene: 2. The CDR3 sequence: CASRLAGGDNEQFF. The CDR3 nucleotides are TGTGCCAGTCGACTAGCGGGAGGGGACAATGAGCAGTTCTTC.

V and J are TRBV20-1 and TRBJ1-4; weak D call: TRBD1 (5 bases). Germline-derived CDR1 and CDR2 are DFQATT and SNEGSKA (reference sequence). Trimming took off 5 bases at V and 0 bases at J, with 7 bases between the two ends. This CDR3 comprises 13 residues. CDR3 coding DNA: TGCAGTGCTGGACATGCAACTAATGAAAAACTGTTTTTT. Its protein product is CSAGHATNEKLFF.

This sequence joins TRBV7-2 and TRBJ2-5, with 15 positions matching TRBD2. Germline values: CDR1 SGHTA, CDR2 FQGNSA. Trimming cost V 4 bases and J 1 base; bases outside gene matches: 10. The CDR3 is 19 residues long. CDR3 in DNA: TGTGCCAGCAGCTCCGTGGGGACTAGCGGGAGGCAATCCCAAGAGACCCAGTACTTC. Translated, it gives CASSSVGTSGRQSQETQYF.

The genes are TRBV14 and TRBJ2-7; TRBD2 matches 7 bases. J gave up 6 bases and V 1 base, and 6 bases lay outside the gene matches. The CDR3 has 14 amino acids. CDR1 SGHDN and CDR2 FVKESK come from the germline V gene. CDR3 nucleotide sequence: TGTGCCAGCAGCCAAGTCGCGGGAGTCGGCGAGCAGTACTTC. Translating it yields CASSQVAGVGEQYF. Full variable domain (outside the CDR3, taken from reference TRBV14 and TRBJ2-7): EAGVTQFPSHSVIEKGQTVTLRCDPISGHDNLYWYRRVMGKEIKFLLHFVKESKQDESGMPNNRFLAERTGGTYSTLKVQPAELEDSGVYFCASSQVAGVGEQYFGPGTRLTVT.

This rearrangement joins TRBV5-3 to TRBJ1-6; D unclear. TRBV5-3 is annotated as an ORF whose role is uncertain. V was clipped by 1 base and J by 7 bases, with 18 bases between them. The CDR3 contains 17 residues. The CDR3 sequence: CARSLRRIECENSPLHF. For the CDR3, the DNA is TGTGCCAGAAGCTTGAGGAGGATAGAATGCGAAAATTCACCCCTCCACTTT.

In this sample, this clonotype turned up once. This rearrangement joins TRBV28 to TRBJ2-7; 10 bases are shared with TRBD2. V trimming: 6 bases; J trimming: 4 bases; junction bases outside the gene matches: 9. The germline CDR1 and CDR2 sequences are MDHEN and SYDVKM. The CDR3 sequence is 15 residues long. The CDR3 loop is CASRKSLAGAYEQYF. The CDR3 nucleotides are TGTGCCAGCAGAAAATCGCTAGCGGGAGCGTACGAGCAGTACTTC. The whole variable domain, filled in from reference TRBV28 and TRBJ2-7, reads DVKVTQSSRYLVKRTGEKVFLECVQDMDHENMFWYRQDPGLGLRLIYFSYDVKMKEKGDIPEGYSVSREKKERFSLILESASTNQTSMYLCASRKSLAGAYEQYFGPGTRLTVT.

This clonotype has a handful of counts. The chain combines TRBV20-1 with TRBJ1-2, with no clear D. The germline V gene has CDR1 DFQATT and CDR2 SNEGSKA (reference sequence). V shed 0 bases and J shed 1 base, with 3 bases lying between them. This CDR3 contains 12 residues. CDR3 bases: TGCAGTGCTAGAGAAAATAACTATGGCTACACCTTC. Protein product: CSARENNYGYTF.

This clonotype came up a few times. V is TRBV5-4 and J is TRBJ1-6, with TRBD1 identical over 9 bases. Per the germline V gene, CDR1 is SGHNT and CDR2 is YYREEE (reference sequence). The CDR3 totals 14 residues. V lost 2 bases, J lost 9 bases, and 3 bases stayed unmatched. CDR3 residues: CASSLPGQGSPLHF. In DNA form, the CDR3 reads TGTGCCAGCAGCTTACCGGGACAGGGTTCACCCCTCCACTTT.

This clonotype was seen a handful of times. The chain carries TRBV20-1 and TRBJ2-1; TRBD2 agrees at 10 bases. The V segment lost 3 bases and the J segment 9 bases; nucleotides outside the gene matches: 11. CDR1 is DFQATT, CDR2 SNEGSKA, per germline (reference sequence). The CDR3 is made up of 15 amino acids. The CDR3 loop is CSASGQLAGAVEQFF. The CDR3 region has the DNA TGCAGTGCTAGTGGTCAGCTAGCGGGAGCGGTTGAGCAGTTCTTC.